Ten or more counts support the clone carrying this T cell receptor beta chain. It was by two-round multiplex PCR that TCR beta CDR3 was amplified from genomic DNA. Gene-specific TRBV and TRBJ primers were used in PCR round one. TCRdb analysed the multiplex PCR reads with MiXCR anew, one entry per CDR3 protein. Among tens of thousands of distinct CDR3 sequences listed, around 37% were seen once. The data derive from a study of prognosis after radiotherapy for stage I lung cancer. Study overall: Without exception, patients with non-small cell lung cancer were deemed medically inoperable.

The patients, who had no history of other malignancies and had received no prior chemotherapy or radiotherapy, were all found to be node-negative on CT and PET/CT. Trimming cost V 3 bases and J 4 bases, with 14 bases left between them. The germline V gene encodes CDR1 DFQATT and CDR2 SNEGSKA (reference sequence). This CDR3 has 14 residues. The clonotype was recovered from a donor over 45 with non-small cell lung cancer. The specimen was PBMCs, collected before or after stereotactic body radiation therapy (not recorded which). This chain links TRBV20-1 with TRBJ2-3; D is uncertain. In DNA, the CDR3 is TGCAGTGCTAGGGGGATAGCAGCCCCAGATACGCAGTATTTT. Its translation: CSARGIAAPDTQYF.